Listed below are T cell receptor beta chains from one sample, sequenced in a study of T cell responses to AZD1222 COVID-19 vaccine. Method: immunoSEQ multiplex PCR; TCRdb's copy keeps in-frame clones and lacks some. Of around 170,000 clones listed, less than 95% are singletons. This specimen consisted of peripheral blood, obtained on day 0 of AZD1222 vaccination. The receptors shown here come from an adult in good health. CDR3s include the opening cysteine and the closing phenylalanine or tryptophan. Fields, in order: V gene, J gene, clone size, D gene, CDR3 protein, CDR3 DNA. A D gene is named only where the DNA matches it firmly. For some rows the clone size is stated as once, few or many, or as a class when expanded; others skip it.

v_gene: TRBV3-1/TRBV3-2; j_gene: TRBJ2-7; abundance: once; d_gene: TRBD2; CDR3aa: CASSSSPTSGGTTYEQYF; CDR3nt: TGTGCCAGCAGCTCCAGTCCCACTAGCGGGGGAACCACCTACGAGCAGTACTTC
v_gene: TRBV3-1/TRBV3-2; j_gene: TRBJ1-1; abundance: .; d_gene: .; CDR3aa: CASSQEGGAKAFF; CDR3nt: TGTGCCAGCAGCCAAGAGGGGGGGGCAAAAGCTTTCTTT
v_gene: TRBV6-5; j_gene: TRBJ1-5; abundance: .; d_gene: .; CDR3aa: CASSYSIVSNQPQHF; CDR3nt: TGTGCCAGCAGTTACTCGATCGTTAGCAATCAGCCCCAGCATTTT
v_gene: TRBV20-1; j_gene: TRBJ1-4; abundance: .; d_gene: TRBD1; CDR3aa: CSARSTGELFF; CDR3nt: TGCAGTGCTAGATCGACAGGGGAACTGTTTTTT
v_gene: TRBV29-1; j_gene: TRBJ1-5; abundance: .; d_gene: .; CDR3aa: CSAQVANQPQHF; CDR3nt: TGCAGCGCTCAAGTGGCCAATCAGCCCCAGCATTTT
v_gene: TRBV7-2; j_gene: TRBJ2-6; abundance: .; d_gene: .; CDR3aa: CASSLAGNSGANVLTF; CDR3nt: TGTGCCAGCAGCTTAGCGGGTAACTCTGGGGCCAACGTCCTGACTTTC
v_gene: TRBV28; j_gene: TRBJ1-1; abundance: .; d_gene: .; CDR3aa: CASSSDPWGTEAFF; CDR3nt: TGTGCCAGCAGTTCGGACCCATGGGGGACTGAAGCTTTCTTT
v_gene: TRBV5-1; j_gene: TRBJ2-1; abundance: .; d_gene: TRBD1; CDR3aa: CASSLAPGGSDEQFF; CDR3nt: TGCGCCAGCAGCTTGGCGCCAGGGGGCAGCGATGAGCAGTTCTTC
v_gene: TRBV4-2; j_gene: TRBJ2-1; abundance: .; d_gene: .; CDR3aa: CASSQGPGNNEQFF; CDR3nt: TGTGCCAGCAGCCAGGGACCGGGCAACAATGAGCAGTTCTTC
v_gene: TRBV10-2; j_gene: TRBJ1-2; abundance: .; d_gene: .; CDR3aa: CASSVGVGQANYGYTF; CDR3nt: TGCGCCAGCAGCGTCGGTGTTGGGCAGGCTAACTATGGCTACACCTTC
v_gene: TRBV5-1; j_gene: TRBJ1-1; abundance: .; d_gene: TRBD1; CDR3aa: CASSRNAGGNTEAFF; CDR3nt: TGCGCCAGCAGCCGAAACGCAGGGGGGAACACTGAAGCTTTCTTT
v_gene: TRBV7-8; j_gene: TRBJ1-5; abundance: .; d_gene: .; CDR3aa: CASSMYRAPQPQHF; CDR3nt: TGTGCCAGCAGCATGTACAGGGCCCCTCAGCCCCAGCATTTT
v_gene: TRBV19; j_gene: TRBJ1-5; abundance: .; d_gene: .; CDR3aa: CASSQTRLSLGRYDQPQHF; CDR3nt: TGTGCCAGTAGTCAAACAAGGTTAAGTCTCGGACGGTATGATCAGCCCCAGCATTTT
v_gene: TRBV6-5; j_gene: TRBJ2-2; abundance: .; d_gene: TRBD1; CDR3aa: CALTDRGSTGELFF; CDR3nt: TGTGCCTTAACCGACAGGGGGTCGACCGGGGAGCTGTTTTTT
v_gene: TRBV5-6; j_gene: TRBJ1-2; abundance: .; d_gene: .; CDR3aa: CASSYGGAQGYTF; CDR3nt: TGTGCCAGCAGCTATGGGGGGGCTCAAGGCTACACCTTC
v_gene: TRBV29-1; j_gene: TRBJ2-7; abundance: .; d_gene: .; CDR3aa: CSVEGSAPGEQYF; CDR3nt: TGCAGCGTTGAAGGGTCGGCGCCGGGTGAGCAGTACTTC
v_gene: TRBV7-9; j_gene: TRBJ2-4; abundance: .; d_gene: .; CDR3aa: CASSFAIAKNIQYF; CDR3nt: TGTGCCAGCAGCTTTGCAATAGCCAAAAACATTCAGTACTTC
v_gene: TRBV5-1; j_gene: TRBJ2-6; abundance: .; d_gene: .; CDR3aa: CASSLPGSGANVLTF; CDR3nt: TGCGCCAGCAGCCTCCCTGGCTCTGGGGCCAACGTCCTGACTTTC
v_gene: TRBV2; j_gene: TRBJ1-1; abundance: .; d_gene: .; CDR3aa: CASSGQWGAEAFF; CDR3nt: TGTGCCAGCAGTGGACAGTGGGGCGCTGAAGCTTTCTTT
v_gene: TRBV28; j_gene: TRBJ2-7; abundance: .; d_gene: TRBD2; CDR3aa: CASSPQLAGAIYEQYF; CDR3nt: TGTGCCAGCAGTCCCCAACTAGCGGGGGCCATCTACGAGCAGTACTTC
v_gene: TRBV30; j_gene: TRBJ1-5; abundance: once; d_gene: .; CDR3aa: CAWSLNNQPQHF; CDR3nt: TGTGCCTGGAGTTTGAACAATCAGCCCCAGCATTTT
v_gene: TRBV11-3; j_gene: TRBJ2-5; abundance: .; d_gene: TRBD2; CDR3aa: CASSRGGALQETQYF; CDR3nt: TGTGCCAGCAGCCGGGGAGGGGCCCTCCAAGAGACCCAGTACTTC
v_gene: TRBV5-1; j_gene: TRBJ1-4; abundance: .; d_gene: .; CDR3aa: CASSPSGVNEKLFF; CDR3nt: TGCGCCAGCAGCCCCTCGGGCGTTAATGAAAAACTGTTTTTT
v_gene: TRBV6-1; j_gene: TRBJ2-5; abundance: .; d_gene: .; CDR3aa: CASSEETQYF; CDR3nt: TGTGCCAGCAGTGAAGAGACCCAGTACTTC
v_gene: TRBV12-5; j_gene: TRBJ2-1; abundance: .; d_gene: TRBD2; CDR3aa: CASGSYTGKTSGGAKNNEQFF; CDR3nt: TGTGCTAGTGGTTCTTACACAGGGAAAACTAGCGGGGGGGCGAAAAACAATGAGCAGTTCTTC
v_gene: TRBV6-5; j_gene: TRBJ1-1; abundance: .; d_gene: .; CDR3aa: CASSYSPDGNTEAFF; CDR3nt: TGTGCCAGCAGTTACTCCCCGGACGGGAACACTGAAGCTTTCTTT
v_gene: TRBV6-1; j_gene: TRBJ1-2; abundance: .; d_gene: .; CDR3aa: CASSSTGLYGYTF; CDR3nt: TGTGCCAGCAGTTCGACCGGGCTCTATGGCTACACCTTC
v_gene: TRBV5-4; j_gene: TRBJ2-3; abundance: .; d_gene: TRBD2; CDR3aa: CASSPIMTSGSTDTQYF; CDR3nt: TGTGCCAGCAGCCCGATTATGACTAGCGGTTCAACTGATACGCAGTATTTT
v_gene: TRBV5-1; j_gene: TRBJ1-6; abundance: once; d_gene: .; CDR3aa: CATSAIGLDSPLHF; CDR3nt: TGCGCCACCTCAGCAATCGGTCTGGATTCACCCCTCCACTTT
v_gene: TRBV19; j_gene: TRBJ1-2; abundance: .; d_gene: .; CDR3aa: CASEAGTYAYGYTF; CDR3nt: TGTGCCAGTGAGGCGGGGACGTACGCCTATGGCTACACCTTC
v_gene: TRBV11-3; j_gene: TRBJ2-5; abundance: .; d_gene: .; CDR3aa: CASSLGRMGGETQYF; CDR3nt: TGTGCCAGCAGCTTAGGGAGAATGGGGGGAGAGACCCAGTACTTC
v_gene: TRBV27; j_gene: TRBJ1-2; abundance: .; d_gene: TRBD1; CDR3aa: CASSPTGWDYTF; CDR3nt: TGTGCCAGCAGCCCGACAGGGTGGGACTACACCTTC
v_gene: TRBV18; j_gene: TRBJ2-7; abundance: .; d_gene: TRBD2; CDR3aa: CASSRPLAGANYEQYF; CDR3nt: TGTGCCAGCTCACGCCCTCTAGCGGGGGCGAACTACGAGCAGTACTTC
v_gene: TRBV7-9; j_gene: TRBJ2-1; abundance: .; d_gene: TRBD2; CDR3aa: CASRPSGGPYNEQFF; CDR3nt: TGTGCCAGCAGACCTAGCGGGGGCCCTTACAATGAGCAGTTCTTC
v_gene: TRBV29-1; j_gene: TRBJ2-5; abundance: .; d_gene: .; CDR3aa: CSVRWRGEQETQYF; CDR3nt: TGCAGCGTTCGGTGGAGGGGGGAACAAGAGACCCAGTACTTC
v_gene: TRBV7-9; j_gene: TRBJ2-5; abundance: .; d_gene: TRBD2; CDR3aa: CASTASGYRTQYF; CDR3nt: TGTGCCAGCACCGCTAGCGGCTACCGGACCCAGTACTTC
v_gene: TRBV18; j_gene: TRBJ1-1; abundance: .; d_gene: .; CDR3aa: CASSSAQNTEAFF; CDR3nt: TGTGCCAGCTCATCCGCCCAGAACACTGAAGCTTTCTTT
v_gene: TRBV11-3; j_gene: TRBJ2-1; abundance: .; d_gene: .; CDR3aa: CASSLEEGPSYNEQFF; CDR3nt: TGTGCCAGCAGCTTAGAGGAGGGACCCTCCTACAATGAGCAGTTCTTC
v_gene: TRBV5-4; j_gene: TRBJ1-2; abundance: .; d_gene: .; CDR3aa: CASSAVSGKDTF; CDR3nt: TGTGCCAGCAGCGCGGTGTCGGGGAAAGACACCTTC
v_gene: TRBV9; j_gene: TRBJ2-5; abundance: once; d_gene: TRBD1; CDR3aa: CASSPDGTGGWETQYF; CDR3nt: TGTGCCAGCAGCCCCGATGGGACAGGGGGCTGGGAGACCCAGTACTTC
v_gene: TRBV9; j_gene: TRBJ2-1; abundance: .; d_gene: .; CDR3aa: CASSVAPTEEQFF; CDR3nt: TGTGCCAGCAGCGTAGCTCCTACCGAGGAGCAGTTCTTC
v_gene: TRBV18; j_gene: TRBJ1-3; abundance: .; d_gene: .; CDR3aa: CASSRTEMNTIYF; CDR3nt: TGTGCCAGCTCCCGGACGGAAATGAACACCATATATTTT
v_gene: TRBV5-6; j_gene: TRBJ1-2; abundance: .; d_gene: TRBD1; CDR3aa: CASSPGQGTNYGYTF; CDR3nt: TGTGCCAGCAGCCCTGGACAGGGAACGAACTATGGCTACACCTTC
v_gene: TRBV19; j_gene: TRBJ1-5; abundance: .; d_gene: .; CDR3aa: CASNMGGRQPQHF; CDR3nt: TGTGCCAGTAATATGGGGGGACGACAGCCCCAGCATTTT
v_gene: TRBV18; j_gene: TRBJ2-5; abundance: once; d_gene: .; CDR3aa: CASSPPVRGEGETQYF; CDR3nt: TGTGCCAGCTCACCACCTGTCCGGGGTGAAGGAGAGACCCAGTACTTC
v_gene: TRBV18; j_gene: TRBJ1-6; abundance: once; d_gene: TRBD1; CDR3aa: CASSRTGGIYNSPLHF; CDR3nt: TGTGCCAGCTCACGCACAGGGGGGATCTATAATTCACCCCTCCACTTT
v_gene: TRBV6-2/TRBV6-3; j_gene: TRBJ2-7; abundance: .; d_gene: TRBD2; CDR3aa: CASSYIGGGNYEQYF; CDR3nt: TGTGCCAGCAGTTACATCGGGGGGGGCAACTACGAGCAGTACTTC
v_gene: TRBV30; j_gene: TRBJ2-5; abundance: .; d_gene: TRBD2; CDR3aa: CAWRPTSWETQYF; CDR3nt: TGTGCCTGGAGGCCGACTAGCTGGGAGACCCAGTACTTC
v_gene: TRBV9; j_gene: TRBJ2-1; abundance: once; d_gene: TRBD2; CDR3aa: CASSASGTRYNEQFF; CDR3nt: TGTGCCAGCAGCGCCTCCGGGACTAGGTACAATGAGCAGTTCTTC
v_gene: TRBV5-6; j_gene: TRBJ1-2; abundance: .; d_gene: .; CDR3aa: CASSSRAGTNYGYTF; CDR3nt: TGTGCCAGCAGTAGCCGGGCAGGGACAAACTATGGCTACACCTTC
v_gene: TRBV3-1/TRBV3-2; j_gene: TRBJ2-3; abundance: .; d_gene: .; CDR3aa: CASSQAVMYTQYF; CDR3nt: TGTGCCAGCAGCCAAGCGGTCATGTATACGCAGTATTTT
v_gene: TRBV11-2; j_gene: TRBJ1-2; abundance: .; d_gene: TRBD1; CDR3aa: CASSSTGELNYGYTF; CDR3nt: TGTGCCAGCAGCTCGACAGGGGAGCTAAACTATGGCTACACCTTC
v_gene: TRBV6-6; j_gene: TRBJ1-6; abundance: .; d_gene: TRBD1; CDR3aa: CASSHDKTGGRSYNSPLHF; CDR3nt: TGTGCCAGCAGTCACGATAAGACAGGGGGCCGGTCCTATAATTCACCCCTCCACTTT